The 20 T cell receptor beta chains listed next were all sequenced from one sample in a study of CD8 T cells in Susac syndrome. RNA amounts of roughly 0.5 to 1 ug underwent reverse transcription with random hexamers. TCRdb fed the immunoSEQ multiplex PCR reads into MiXCR, producing one record per CDR3 protein. Of under 150,000 distinct CDR3 sequences in the sample, 94% are singletons; the top ten hold 0.1% to 0.15%. Sequenced input: CD4+ T cells from PBMCs. Source of these receptors: a human donor with multiple sclerosis.

This rearrangement joins TRBV5-1 to TRBJ2-2, with D possibly matching TRBD1 (5 bases). The CDR3 contains 16 residues. Trimming stripped 1 base from V and 2 bases from J, with 12 bases between. The germline V gene has CDR1 SGHRS and CDR2 YFSETQ. CDR3 bases: TGCGCCAGCAGCTTGTCTGACAGTATTAACACCGGGGAGCTGTTTTTT. Encoded protein: CASSLSDSINTGELFF.

This sequence joins TRBV20-1 and TRBJ1-1; D might be TRBD1 (6 bases). The CDR3 has 13 amino acids. The V gene lost 5 bases and the J gene lost 7 bases, with 17 bases spanning the gap. Germline V gives CDR1 DFQATT, CDR2 SNEGSKA (reference sequence). DNA for the CDR3: TGCAGTGCTCATACAGGCGGCAGGGGTGAAGCTTTCTTT. It codes for CSAHTGGRGEAFF.

Of note for this clonotype: The limits of the CDR3 on the DNA are not certain, so only TCRdb's listed CDR3 is given. The chain links TRBV7-2 to TRBJ1-5. The CDR3 sequence runs 12 residues, both termini included. Germline CDR1 and CDR2: SGHTA and FQGNSA. The CDR3 sequence is CASSLSNLHQHF.

The chain couples TRBV12-3 or TRBV12-4 to TRBJ1-2, with D maybe TRBD1 (5 bases). The V end was cut by 6 bases, the J end by 7 bases, with 12 bases between. The CDR3 length is 12 residues. The CDR3 here is CASSLSRGGYTF. CDR3 DNA sequence: TGTGCCAGCAGCTTGTCAAGGGGTGGCTACACCTTC.

This chain uses TRBV7-8 with TRBJ2-5; 11 bases align to TRBD2. The CDR3 spans 15 residues. CDR1 is SGHVS and CDR2 is FQNEAQ in the germline V gene. Trimming removed 7 bases from V and 3 bases from J; junction bases left unmatched: 7. The CDR3 DNA sequence: TGTGCCAGCACGGGGGTAGCGGGGGGGAAAGAGACCCAGTACTTC. This translates into CASTGVAGGKETQYF.

V usage is TRBV9 and J usage is TRBJ2-7; either TRBD1 or TRBD2 may fit D (6 bases each). V dropped 1 base and J dropped 5 bases, with 22 bases sitting between them. The CDR3 has 17 residues. CDR1 is SGDLS, CDR2 YYNGEE, per germline. CDR3 coding DNA: TGTGCCAGCAGCGTAAGGGACAACGGGGGATTTGGGAACGAGCAGTACTTC. Encoded protein: CASSVRDNGGFGNEQYF.

J is TRBJ1-4 and V is TRBV30, with D maybe TRBD1 (6 bases). Germline-derived CDR1 and CDR2 are GTSNPN and SVGIG (reference sequence). V was shortened by 3 bases and J by 2 bases, with 10 bases between the two germline ends. The length of the CDR3 is 14 residues. The CDR3 region has the DNA TGTGCCTGGAGCACAGGGATCACTAATGAAAAACTGTTTTTT. It encodes CAWSTGITNEKLFF.

This clonotype appeared a single time. The genes are TRBV5-1 and TRBJ2-2, with no clear D. The V end lost 0 bases, the J end lost 6 bases, and 9 bases lay between the germline ends. There are 14 residues in the CDR3. CDR1 is SGHRS and CDR2 is YFSETQ in the germline V gene. Here the CDR3 reads CASSLGPSSGELFF. In nucleotides, the CDR3 is TGCGCCAGCAGCTTGGGACCGTCATCCGGGGAGCTGTTTTTT.

The J gene is TRBJ1-4, the V gene TRBV3-1, with unresolved D. V lost 6 bases and J lost 2, with 4 bases in between. Germline CDR1 is LGHDT and CDR2 is YNNKEL (reference sequence). CDR3 length: 12 amino acids. CDR3 region: CASRGTNEKLFF. CDR3 sequence (DNA): TGTGCCAGCAGGGGCACTAATGAAAAACTGTTTTTT.

The genes are TRBV7-3 and TRBJ1-1; D might be TRBD1 (5 bases). The CDR3 has 15 amino acids. V lost 1 base and J 1 base, leaving 10 bases between the germline ends. Germline loops: CDR1 SGHTA, CDR2 FQGTGA. The CDR3 here is CASSLNAGKNTEAFF. CDR3 in DNA: TGTGCCAGCAGCTTAAATGCAGGGAAGAACACTGAAGCTTTCTTT.

The chain couples TRBV9 to TRBJ2-1; D call uncertain. Trimming pared 5 bases from V and 6 bases from J, leaving 9 bases between. Germline V gene lookup returns CDR1 SGDLS and CDR2 YYNGEE. The CDR3 is made up of 12 amino acids. The CDR3 coding sequence is TGTGCCAGCAGTCGACATATCAATGAGCAGTTCTTC. It is translated as CASSRHINEQFF.

The rearrangement links TRBV19 to TRBJ2-6, with D unresolved. CDR1 is LNHDA, CDR2 SQIVND, per germline (reference sequence). The CDR3 totals 13 residues. Trimming shortened V by 8 bases and J by 5 bases, and 10 bases separated the two germline ends. Here the CDR3 DNA reads TGTGCCAGTTCAAGGGATCGGGCCAACGTCCTGACTTTC. Protein sequence: CASSRDRANVLTF.

The V call is TRBV7-9, the J call TRBJ2-7; D is possibly TRBD1 (5 bases). The CDR3 is 15 amino acids. The germline CDR1 and CDR2 sequences are SEHNR and FQNEAQ (reference sequence). The germline V and J ends were trimmed by 3 bases and 2 bases, with 14 bases remaining between them. CDR3 nucleotide sequence: TGTGCCAGCAGCTTCAAGGGGCCCCAGACCTACGAGCAGTACTTC. The encoded protein is CASSFKGPQTYEQYF.

The gene calls are TRBV5-1 and TRBJ2-7, with a tentative D call TRBD2 (5 bases). Germline V gene data show CDR1 as SGHRS and CDR2 as YFSETQ. CDR3 length: 15 residues. V was cut by 0 bases and J by 5 bases, with 15 bases left in between. The CDR3 sequence: CASSLGMGAADEQYF. The CDR3 DNA reads TGCGCCAGCAGCTTGGGAATGGGAGCCGCGGACGAGCAGTACTTC.

V usage is TRBV29-1 and J usage is TRBJ1-2, with 8 nucleotides matching TRBD1. Germline V CDR1 and CDR2: SQVTM, ANQGSEA. V shed 5 bases and J 9 bases; nucleotides not matched to a gene: 8. This CDR3 has 12 amino acids. Here the CDR3 DNA reads TGCAGCGTTAGCGAGGACAGGGCAAGCTACACCTTC. This translates into CSVSEDRASYTF.

The chain is built from TRBV6-2 or TRBV6-3 and TRBJ2-3; D ambiguous. Germline V gene sequence: CDR1 MNHEY, CDR2 SVGEGT. V gave up 0 bases and J gave up 0 bases, with 13 bases separating them. The CDR3 is 17 amino acids. This chain's CDR3 is CASSYSVRISSTDTQYF. CDR3 DNA sequence: TGTGCCAGCAGTTACTCGGTTAGAATCTCTAGCACAGATACGCAGTATTTT.

V is TRBV18 and J is TRBJ1-5, with TRBD1 matching over 8 bases. V shed 3 bases and J 7 bases; nucleotides not matched to a gene: 5. Germline V gene lookup returns CDR1 KGHSH and CDR2 LQKENI. The CDR3 has 14 amino acids. The CDR3 DNA reads as TGTGCCAGCTCACCGGGGACAGGCGAACAGCCCCAGCATTTT. This encodes CASSPGTGEQPQHF.

The gene calls are TRBV11-2 and TRBJ1-1; 7 nucleotides agree with TRBD1. This CDR3 has 14 amino acids. From germline, CDR1 is SGHAT and CDR2 FQNNGV. Losses at the gene ends were 4 bases for V and 2 bases for J; bases not matched to a gene: 4. DNA of the CDR3: TGTGCCAGCAGCTATTACAGGGGAAACACTGAAGCTTTCTTT. Its protein product is CASSYYRGNTEAFF. Full variable domain (remainder filled in from reference TRBV11-2 and TRBJ1-1): EAGVAQSPRYKIIEKRQSVAFWCNPISGHATLYWYQQILGQGPKLLIQFQNNGVVDDSQLPKDRFSAERLKGVDSTLKIQPAKLEDSAVYLCASSYYRGNTEAFFGQGTRLTVV.

The chain uses TRBV7-3 and TRBJ2-3; TRBD2 is a possible D gene (6 bases). Germline loops: CDR1 SGHTA, CDR2 FQGTGA. Trimming shortened V by 5 bases and J by 0 bases, and 15 bases separated the two germline ends. The CDR3 is 16 residues long. CDR3 bases: TGTGCCAGCAGCCCGGGACTCCGGTATAGCACAGATACGCAGTATTTT. Translating gives CASSPGLRYSTDTQYF.

J is TRBJ1-3 and V is TRBV27, with D possibly being TRBD1 (6 bases). Trimming left V 6 bases short and J 7 bases short, with 16 bases between. CDR3 length: 14 amino acids. Germline-derived CDR1 and CDR2 are MNHEY and SMNVEV (reference sequence). CDR3 protein: CASRDLGGRNTIYF. CDR3 sequence (DNA): TGTGCCAGCAGGGATTTAGGGGGACGGAACACCATATATTTT.